This entry lists 10 T cell receptor beta chains sequenced from one sample in a study of blood T cell repertoires in COVID-19. The protocol was immunoSEQ multiplex PCR, while the TCRdb copy is restricted to in-frame clones and leaves out a portion. The sample records 350,000 to 450,000 clones, around 91% being singletons. The source material was peripheral blood. Receptors were obtained from a middle-aged woman with COVID-19, enrolled during active disease.

This chain connects TRBV27 to TRBJ2-7; 8 positions match TRBD1. CDR3 length: 15 amino acids. The V gene's germline CDR1 is MNHEY and CDR2 SMNVEV (reference sequence). The V gene end was trimmed by 6 bases and the J gene end by 3 bases; junction bases not matched to a gene: 10. CDR3 nucleotides: TGTGCCAGCAGGGATCCCTACAGGGGGATCTACGAGCAGTACTTC. The encoded protein is CASRDPYRGIYEQYF.

The chain combines TRBV7-2 with TRBJ1-3, with no clear D. V dropped 5 bases and J dropped 0 bases, with 11 bases sitting between them. Per germline, CDR1 SGHTA and CDR2 FQGNSA. This CDR3 spans 15 amino acids. CDR3 bases: TGTGCCAGCAGCGGTGGGGAGGGCTCTGGAAACACCATATATTTT. This encodes CASSGGEGSGNTIYF.

This chain joins TRBV9 and TRBJ2-1, with D hard to call. Trimming pared 1 base from V and 5 bases from J, leaving 7 bases between. Germline V gives CDR1 SGDLS, CDR2 YYNGEE. The CDR3 runs to 13 residues. The DNA for the CDR3 is TGTGCCAGCAGCGTATCGCGCCACAATGAGCAGTTCTTC. It translates to CASSVSRHNEQFF.

This chain links TRBV7-3 with TRBJ2-7, with TRBD1 matching over 7 bases. This CDR3 has 13 amino acids. Trimming removed 8 bases from V and 5 bases from J; junction bases left unmatched: 9. Germline V lookup: CDR1 SGHTA, CDR2 FQGTGA. The CDR3 nucleotides read TGTGCCAGCTCAGGGGGAGTCTGGGACGAGCAGTACTTC. Its translation is CASSGGVWDEQYF.

The chain joins TRBV5-1 to TRBJ1-1; D is possibly TRBD1 (6 bases). Trimming cost V 6 bases and J 5 bases, with 14 bases left between them. The CDR3 is 13 residues long. CDR1 is SGHRS, CDR2 YFSETQ, per germline. The CDR3 reads CASTRGEGTEAFF. CDR3 DNA sequence: TGCGCCAGCACCAGGGGAGAGGGAACTGAAGCTTTCTTT. The whole variable domain, remainder taken from reference TRBV5-1 and TRBJ1-1, is KAGVTQTPRYLIKTRGQQVTLSCSPISGHRSVSWYQQTPGQGLQFLFEYFSETQRNKGNFPGRFSGRQFSNSRSEMNVSTLELGDSALYLCASTRGEGTEAFFGQGTRLTVV.

The V and J genes are TRBV15 and TRBJ2-5; 11 bases align to TRBD2. CDR1 and CDR2 (germline): LNHNV, YYDKDF (reference sequence). With 6 bases clipped from V and 4 bases from J, the junction kept 4 bases outside the gene matches. The CDR3 runs to 14 residues. The CDR3 nucleotides read TGTGCCACCAGAATAGCGGGGGGGGCAGAGACCCAGTACTTC. Protein sequence: CATRIAGGAETQYF.

The rearrangement joins TRBV10-2 to TRBJ2-1; D is undetermined. The V gene lost 6 bases and the J gene lost 3 bases, with 6 bases spanning the gap. The CDR3 contains 12 residues. Germline V gene lookup returns CDR1 WSHSY and CDR2 SAAADI. The CDR3 loop reads CASSTNYNEQFF. The CDR3 coding sequence is TGCGCCAGCAGCACTAACTACAATGAGCAGTTCTTC.

V usage is TRBV19 and J usage is TRBJ1-5; the D is unclear. The CDR3 has 11 amino acids. V shed 5 bases and J shed 4 bases, with 3 bases lying between them. The germline V gene encodes CDR1 LNHDA and CDR2 SQIVND (reference sequence). The CDR3 DNA follows: TGTGCCAGTAGTTCGAATCAGCCCCAGCATTTT. Its translation: CASSSNQPQHF.

The V and J genes are TRBV6-6 and TRBJ1-5, with D perhaps matching TRBD1 (6 bases). CDR1 and CDR2 from the germline V gene are MNHNY and SVGAGI (reference sequence). There are 13 residues in the CDR3. With 2 bases removed from V and 7 bases from J, the gap between germline ends came to 9 bases. CDR3 protein: CASSYGQGQPQHF. Here the CDR3 DNA reads TGTGCCAGCAGTTACGGTCAGGGGCAGCCCCAGCATTTT.

V usage is TRBV2 and J usage is TRBJ2-6; 7 bases agree with TRBD1. V gave up 4 bases and J gave up 0 bases; unmatched junction bases: 3. Per germline, CDR1 SNHLY and CDR2 FYNNEI. The CDR3 has 16 residues. The CDR3 spells CASSGGQSSGANVLTF. The CDR3 DNA sequence: TGTGCCAGCAGTGGGGGACAGAGCTCTGGGGCCAACGTCCTGACTTTC.